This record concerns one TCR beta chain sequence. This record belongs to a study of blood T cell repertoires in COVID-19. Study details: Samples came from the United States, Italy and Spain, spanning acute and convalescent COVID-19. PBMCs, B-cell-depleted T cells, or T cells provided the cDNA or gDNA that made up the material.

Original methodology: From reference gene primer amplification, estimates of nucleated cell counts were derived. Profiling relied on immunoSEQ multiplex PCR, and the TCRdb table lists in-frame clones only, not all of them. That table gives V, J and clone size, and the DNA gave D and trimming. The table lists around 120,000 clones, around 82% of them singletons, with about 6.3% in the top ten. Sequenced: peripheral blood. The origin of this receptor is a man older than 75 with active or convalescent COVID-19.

CDR3 DNA sequence: TGTGCCTGGAATCGGGACAGGGTTTCCTACGAGCAGTACTTC. Its protein product is CAWNRDRVSYEQYF. The chain combines TRBV30 with TRBJ2-7, with 9 bases identical to TRBD1. The length of the CDR3 is 14 residues. Germline-derived CDR1 and CDR2 are GTSNPN and SVGIG (reference sequence). The V gene end was trimmed by 4 bases and the J gene end by 1 base; junction bases not matched to a gene: 5.